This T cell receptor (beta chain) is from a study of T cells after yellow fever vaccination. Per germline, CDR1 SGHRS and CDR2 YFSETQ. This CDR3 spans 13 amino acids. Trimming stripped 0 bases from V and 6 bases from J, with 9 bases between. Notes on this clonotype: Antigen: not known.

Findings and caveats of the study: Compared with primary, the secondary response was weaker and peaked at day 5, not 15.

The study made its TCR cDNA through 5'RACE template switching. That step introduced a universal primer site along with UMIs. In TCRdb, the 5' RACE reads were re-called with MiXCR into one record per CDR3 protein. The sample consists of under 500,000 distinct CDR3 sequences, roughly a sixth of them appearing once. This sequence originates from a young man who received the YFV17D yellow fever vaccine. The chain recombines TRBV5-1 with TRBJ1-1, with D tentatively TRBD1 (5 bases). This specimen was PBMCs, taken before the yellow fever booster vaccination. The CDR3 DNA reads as TGCGCCAGCAGCTTGGGGAGGGACTCTGAAGCTTTCTTT. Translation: CASSLGRDSEAFF.